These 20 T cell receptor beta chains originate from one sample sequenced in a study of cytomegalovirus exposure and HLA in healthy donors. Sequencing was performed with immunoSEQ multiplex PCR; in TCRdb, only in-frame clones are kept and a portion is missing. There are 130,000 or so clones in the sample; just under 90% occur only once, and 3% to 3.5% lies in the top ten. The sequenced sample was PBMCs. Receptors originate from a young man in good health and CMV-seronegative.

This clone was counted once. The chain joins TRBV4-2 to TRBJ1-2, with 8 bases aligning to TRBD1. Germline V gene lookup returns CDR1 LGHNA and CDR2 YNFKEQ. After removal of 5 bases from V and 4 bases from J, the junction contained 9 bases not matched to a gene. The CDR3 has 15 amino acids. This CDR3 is CASSSPDRVSYGYTF. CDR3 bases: TGTGCCAGCAGCTCCCCGGACAGGGTGAGCTATGGCTACACCTTC.

CDR3 in amino acids: CASSLDGVLGGKLFF. The CDR3 DNA follows: TGTGCCAGCAGCTTGGACGGGGTCCTAGGGGGTAAACTGTTTTTT. The chain recombines TRBV5-6 with TRBJ1-4, with D perhaps TRBD1 (6 bases). CDR1 is SGHDT, CDR2 YYEEEE, per germline. V was shortened by 0 bases and J by 11 bases, with 17 bases between the two germline ends. CDR3 length equals 15 residues.

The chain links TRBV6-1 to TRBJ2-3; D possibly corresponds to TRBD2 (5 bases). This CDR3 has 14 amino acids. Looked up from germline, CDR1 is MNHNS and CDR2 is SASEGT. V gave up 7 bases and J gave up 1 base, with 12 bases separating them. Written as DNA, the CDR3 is TGTGCCAGCAAGGAGGTCTCCGGCACAGATACGCAGTATTTT. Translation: CASKEVSGTDTQYF.

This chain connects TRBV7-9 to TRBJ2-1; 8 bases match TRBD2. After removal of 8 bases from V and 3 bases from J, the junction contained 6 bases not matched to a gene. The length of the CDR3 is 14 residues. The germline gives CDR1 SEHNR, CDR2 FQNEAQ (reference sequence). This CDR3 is CASHGAGGYNEQFF. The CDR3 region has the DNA TGTGCCAGCCATGGGGCGGGGGGCTACAATGAGCAGTTCTTC.

This chain's CDR3 is CASRSRQGIMNTEAFF. DNA for the CDR3: TGTGCCAGCAGATCTAGACAGGGGATCATGAACACTGAAGCTTTCTTT. This sequence joins TRBV7-2 and TRBJ1-1; 8 bases align to TRBD1. The junction had 9 bases not matched to a gene; V was cut back by 6 bases and J by 0 bases. The germline V gene encodes CDR1 SGHTA and CDR2 FQGNSA. The CDR3 runs 16 residues. Variable domain in full (rest from reference TRBV7-2 and TRBJ1-1): GAGVSQSPSNKVTEKGKDVELRCDPISGHTALYWYRQSLGQGLEFLIYFQGNSAPDKSGLPSDRFSAERTGGSVSTLTIQRTQQEDSAVYLCASRSRQGIMNTEAFFGQGTRLTVV.

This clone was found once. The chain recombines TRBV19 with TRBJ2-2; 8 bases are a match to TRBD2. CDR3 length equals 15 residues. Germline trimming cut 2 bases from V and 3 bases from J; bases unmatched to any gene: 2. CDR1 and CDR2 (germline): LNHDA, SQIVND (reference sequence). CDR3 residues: CASSIRGGHTGELFF. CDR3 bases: TGTGCCAGTAGTATACGGGGGGGCCACACCGGGGAGCTGTTTTTT.

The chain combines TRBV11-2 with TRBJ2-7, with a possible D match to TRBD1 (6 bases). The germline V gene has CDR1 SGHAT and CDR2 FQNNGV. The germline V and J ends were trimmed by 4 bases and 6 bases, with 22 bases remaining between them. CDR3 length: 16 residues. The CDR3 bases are TGTGCCAGCAGCTCCCGGGACAACCACCCCTCCCCCGAGCAGTACTTC. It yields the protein CASSSRDNHPSPEQYF.

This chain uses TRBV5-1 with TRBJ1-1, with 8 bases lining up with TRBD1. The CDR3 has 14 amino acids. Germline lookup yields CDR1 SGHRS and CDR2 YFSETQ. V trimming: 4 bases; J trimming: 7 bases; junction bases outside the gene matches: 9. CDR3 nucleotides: TGCGCCAGCAGCAGGGAGGCAGGGGGCTTTGAAGCTTTCTTT. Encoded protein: CASSREAGGFEAFF. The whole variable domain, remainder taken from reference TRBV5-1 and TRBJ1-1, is KAGVTQTPRYLIKTRGQQVTLSCSPISGHRSVSWYQQTPGQGLQFLFEYFSETQRNKGNFPGRFSGRQFSNSRSEMNVSTLELGDSALYLCASSREAGGFEAFFGQGTRLTVV.

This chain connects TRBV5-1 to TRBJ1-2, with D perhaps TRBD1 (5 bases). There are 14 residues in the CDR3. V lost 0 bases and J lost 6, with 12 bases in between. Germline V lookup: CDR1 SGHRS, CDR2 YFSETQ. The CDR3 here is CASSLGGRGDGYTF. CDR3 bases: TGCGCCAGCAGCTTGGGGGGACGCGGGGATGGCTACACCTTC.

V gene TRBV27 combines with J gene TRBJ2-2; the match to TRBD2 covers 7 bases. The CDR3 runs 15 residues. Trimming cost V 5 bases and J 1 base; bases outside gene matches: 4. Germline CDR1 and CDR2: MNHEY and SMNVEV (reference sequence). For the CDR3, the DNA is TGTGCCAGCAGTGCTAGCGGAAGGAACACCGGGGAGCTGTTTTTT. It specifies CASSASGRNTGELFF.

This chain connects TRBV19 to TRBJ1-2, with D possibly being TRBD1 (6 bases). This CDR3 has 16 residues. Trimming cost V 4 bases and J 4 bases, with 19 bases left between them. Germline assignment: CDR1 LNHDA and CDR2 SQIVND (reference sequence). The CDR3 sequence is CASSSPGEPRGYGYTF. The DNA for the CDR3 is TGTGCCAGTAGTAGCCCAGGGGAGCCCCGGGGCTATGGCTACACCTTC.

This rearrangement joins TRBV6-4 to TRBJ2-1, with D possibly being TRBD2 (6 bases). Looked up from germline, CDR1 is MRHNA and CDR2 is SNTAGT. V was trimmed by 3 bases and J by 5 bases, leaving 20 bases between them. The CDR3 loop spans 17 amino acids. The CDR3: CASSEGGLYTEDNEQFF. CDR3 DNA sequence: TGTGCCAGCAGTGAGGGAGGTCTATATACAGAGGACAATGAGCAGTTCTTC.

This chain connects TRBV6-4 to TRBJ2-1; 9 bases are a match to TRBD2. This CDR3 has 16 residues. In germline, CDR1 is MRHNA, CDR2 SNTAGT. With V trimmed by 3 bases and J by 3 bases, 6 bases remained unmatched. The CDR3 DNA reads TGTGCCAGCAGTGAGGCTGCGGGGGGGGACTACAATGAGCAGTTCTTC. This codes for CASSEAAGGDYNEQFF.

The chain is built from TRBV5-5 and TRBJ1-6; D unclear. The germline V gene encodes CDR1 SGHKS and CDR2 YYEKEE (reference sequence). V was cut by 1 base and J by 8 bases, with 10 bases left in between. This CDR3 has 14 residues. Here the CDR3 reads CASSLSTPYSPLHF. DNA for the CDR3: TGTGCCAGCAGCTTGTCTACGCCGTATTCACCCCTCCACTTT.

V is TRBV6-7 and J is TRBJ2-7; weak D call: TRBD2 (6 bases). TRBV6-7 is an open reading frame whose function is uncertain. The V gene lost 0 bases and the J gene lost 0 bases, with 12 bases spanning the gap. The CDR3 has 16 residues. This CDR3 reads CASSYSTGEVSYEQYF. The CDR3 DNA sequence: TGTGCCAGCAGTTACTCAACGGGGGAAGTCTCCTACGAGCAGTACTTC.

CDR3 protein: CASSQEVEGQEQYF. DNA of the CDR3: TGCGCCAGCAGCCAAGAGGTGGAGGGGCAAGAGCAGTACTTC. This chain uses TRBV4-1 with TRBJ2-7, with D possibly being TRBD2 (6 bases). From germline, CDR1 is MGHRA and CDR2 YSYEKL. Trimming took off 0 bases at V and 7 bases at J, with 13 bases between the two ends. The CDR3 contains 14 residues.

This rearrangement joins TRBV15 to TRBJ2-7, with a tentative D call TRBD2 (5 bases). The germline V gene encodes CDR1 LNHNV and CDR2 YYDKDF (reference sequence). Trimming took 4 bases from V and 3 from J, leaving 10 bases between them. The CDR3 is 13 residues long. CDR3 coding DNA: TGTGCCACCAGCAAAAGCGGCGGCTACGAGCAGTACTTC. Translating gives CATSKSGGYEQYF.

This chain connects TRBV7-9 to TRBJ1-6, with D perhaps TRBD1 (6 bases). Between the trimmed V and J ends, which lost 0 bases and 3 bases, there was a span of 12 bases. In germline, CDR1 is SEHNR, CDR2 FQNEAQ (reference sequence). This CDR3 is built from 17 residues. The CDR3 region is CASSLAGHSYYNSPLHF. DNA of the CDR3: TGTGCCAGCAGCTTAGCGGGACATTCCTACTATAATTCACCCCTCCACTTT. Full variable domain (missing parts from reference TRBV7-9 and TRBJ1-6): DTGVSQNPRHKITKRGQNVTFRCDPISEHNRLYWYRQTLGQGPEFLTYFQNEAQLEKSRLLSDRFSAERPKGSFSTLEIQRTEQGDSAMYLCASSLAGHSYYNSPLHFGNGTRLTVT.

Here the CDR3 DNA reads TGCGCCAGTGGTAGGGGGGAAAAACTGTTTTTT. Residues: CASGRGEKLFF. The chain has TRBV4-1 and TRBJ1-4, with D possibly matching TRBD1 (6 bases). Deletions cut 9 bases from V and 8 bases from J, with 10 bases between. This CDR3 spans 11 amino acids. Germline V gene sequence: CDR1 MGHRA, CDR2 YSYEKL.

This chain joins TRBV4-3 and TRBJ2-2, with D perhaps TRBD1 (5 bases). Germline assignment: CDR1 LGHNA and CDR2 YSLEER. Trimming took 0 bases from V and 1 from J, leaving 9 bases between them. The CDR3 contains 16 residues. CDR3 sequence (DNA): TGCGCCAGCAGCCAAGAGTGGGGCAGGAACACCGGGGAGCTGTTTTTT. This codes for CASSQEWGRNTGELFF.